A single sample gave rise to the 4 T cell receptor beta chains below, sequenced in a study of T-cell reconstitution after alpha-beta-depleted transplantation in children. Preparation of the TCRbeta library was carried out with unique molecular identifiers. TCRdb redid the calling of the PCR reads with MiXCR, one entry per CDR3 protein. The sample gives some 490,000 distinct CDR3 sequences, approximately 13% of which show up once; around 6.1% is in the top ten. The specimen was PBMCs from the stem cell graft donor, collected from the stem cell graft. The receptor set was obtained from a human donor who donated a stem cell graft to a child with combined immunodeficiency.

This clonotype has at least ten counts. This chain joins TRBV29-1 and TRBJ2-7, with a possible D match to TRBD1 (6 bases). CDR1 and CDR2 from the germline V gene are SQVTM and ANQGSEA. The CDR3 length is 14 residues. V was pared by 5 bases and J by 1 base, with 15 bases between. This CDR3 reads CSVSQGLLSYEQYF. The CDR3 region has the DNA TGCAGCGTTTCCCAGGGGTTGTTGTCCTACGAGCAGTACTTC.

This clonotype has just a few counts. The gene calls are TRBV5-6 and TRBJ2-4; TRBD2 might be the D (5 bases). The germline V gene has CDR1 SGHDT and CDR2 YYEEEE. V was cut by 1 base and J by 2 bases, with 10 bases left in between. The CDR3 sequence is 15 residues long. In nucleotides, the CDR3 is TGTGCCAGCAGCTTGCGGGGAATAACCAAAAACATTCAGTACTTC. Its protein is CASSLRGITKNIQYF.

This clonotype was detected only once. This rearrangement joins TRBV5-4 to TRBJ2-5, with a weak D call TRBD1 (8 bases). Germline assignment: CDR1 SGHNT and CDR2 YYREEE (reference sequence). This CDR3 spans 15 amino acids. Trimming shortened V by 5 bases and J by 4 bases, and 18 bases separated the two germline ends. The CDR3 sequence: CASSSSYRGGETQYF. The CDR3 bases are TGTGCCAGCAGTTCATCCTACAGGGGGGGAGAGACCCAGTACTTC.

The chain has TRBV6-2 or TRBV6-3 and TRBJ2-1; 9 bases are a match to TRBD2. The CDR3 has 18 amino acids. The junction had 12 bases not matched to a gene; V was cut back by 2 bases and J by 4 bases. Germline V gene lookup returns CDR1 MNHEY and CDR2 SVGEGT. The CDR3 DNA is TGTGCCAGCAGTTACCCCCGTGAGGTAGCGGGAGTTTACAATGAGCAGTTCTTC. Translating gives CASSYPREVAGVYNEQFF.